This TCR beta chain was obtained from a study of blood T cell repertoires in COVID-19. About the study: In each case, the material was cDNA or gDNA derived from T cells, B-cell-depleted T cells, or PBMCs.

Sequencing was performed with immunoSEQ multiplex PCR; in TCRdb, only in-frame clones are kept and a portion is missing. The table lists around 120,000 clones, roughly 90% of them singletons. This clone was observed a single time. The CDR3 is 14 residues long. The germline V gene encodes CDR1 MDHEN and CDR2 SYDVKM. Germline trimming cut 4 bases from V and 11 bases from J; bases unmatched to any gene: 4. The receptor was isolated from a man aged 55 to 70 with COVID-19, enrolled during active disease. The rearrangement uses TRBV28 and TRBJ1-6, with 11 bases aligning to TRBD1. The sequenced material came from peripheral blood. The CDR3 sequence: CASSSRDRGTPLHF. The CDR3 DNA sequence: TGTGCCAGCAGTTCTCGGGACAGGGGGACACCCCTCCACTTT. Supplemented by reference TRBV28 and TRBJ1-6, the full variable domain reads DVKVTQSSRYLVKRTGEKVFLECVQDMDHENMFWYRQDPGLGLRLIYFSYDVKMKEKGDIPEGYSVSREKKERFSLILESASTNQTSMYLCASSSRDRGTPLHFGNGTRLTVT.